This T cell receptor (beta chain) was found in a study of PD-1 blockade in classical Hodgkin lymphoma. Every patient had relapsed following autologous stem cell transplantation, and cohorts differed in brentuximab vedotin exposure. With magnetic negative selection, CD4+ T cells were purified from PBMCs that had been thawed. Repertoires were generated with immunoSEQ multiplex PCR, while TCRdb's copy carries only in-frame clones and drops some. The data hold nearly 25,000 clones, with around 83% observed a single time. Trimming cost V 5 bases and J 3 bases, with 10 bases left between them. The V gene's germline CDR1 is LNHDA and CDR2 SQIVND (reference sequence). The CDR3 length is 13 residues. Concerning this clone: Its antigen is unknown.

General observations from the study: Baseline TCR diversity was reportedly lower in newly diagnosed patients than in healthy donors. It was reported as lower still in relapsed/refractory patients.

The sample here was CD4+ T cells from blood, taken at baseline. This sequence joins TRBV19 and TRBJ1-2; D unresolved. This clonotype originated in a human donor with classical Hodgkin lymphoma. The CDR3 is CASSPRWDYGYTF. CDR3 in DNA: TGTGCCAGTAGTCCCCGTTGGGACTATGGCTACACCTTC. Complete variable domain (other parts from reference TRBV19 and TRBJ1-2): DGGITQSPKYLFRKEGQNVTLSCEQNLNHDAMYWYRQDPGQGLRLIYYSQIVNDFQKGDIAEGYSVSREKKESFPLTVTSAQKNPTAFYLCASSPRWDYGYTFGSGTRLTVV.